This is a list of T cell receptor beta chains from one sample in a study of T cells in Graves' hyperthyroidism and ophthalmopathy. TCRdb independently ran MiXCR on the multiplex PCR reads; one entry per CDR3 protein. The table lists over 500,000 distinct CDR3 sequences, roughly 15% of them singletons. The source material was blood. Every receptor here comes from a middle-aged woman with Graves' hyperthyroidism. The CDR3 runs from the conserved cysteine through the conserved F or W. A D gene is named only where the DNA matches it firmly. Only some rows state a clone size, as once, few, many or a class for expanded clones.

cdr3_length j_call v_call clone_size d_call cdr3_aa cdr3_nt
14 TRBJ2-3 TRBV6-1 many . CASSEAGKLDTQYF TGTGCCAGCAGTGAAGCCGGGAAGCTTGATACGCAGTATTTT
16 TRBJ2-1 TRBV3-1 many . CASSQEVAGSYNEQFF TGTGCCAGCAGCCAAGAAGTGGCGGGGTCCTACAATGAGCAGTTCTTC
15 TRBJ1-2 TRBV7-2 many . CASSLRGHLNYGYTF TGTGCCAGCAGCTTAAGGGGACACCTAAACTATGGCTACACCTTC
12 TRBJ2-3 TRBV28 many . CASSRDTDTQYF TGTGCCAGCAGCCGGGACACAGATACGCAGTATTTT
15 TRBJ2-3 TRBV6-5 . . CASSYSSGLADTQYF TGTGCCAGCAGTTACTCTTCAGGGTTGGCAGATACGCAGTATTTT
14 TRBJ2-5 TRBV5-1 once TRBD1 CASSRQGPQETQYF TGCGCCAGCAGCCGACAGGGACCACAAGAGACCCAGTACTTC
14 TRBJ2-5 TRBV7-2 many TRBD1 CASSLETGSGTQYF TGTGCCAGCAGCTTAGAGACAGGGTCGGGGACCCAGTACTTC
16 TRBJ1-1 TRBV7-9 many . CASSLVVERMNTEAFF TGTGCCAGCAGCTTAGTAGTGGAACGGATGAACACTGAAGCTTTCTTT
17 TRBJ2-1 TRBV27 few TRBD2 CASSLLLGSGRKNEQFF TGTGCCAGCAGTTTATTATTGGGTAGCGGGAGGAAAAATGAGCAGTTCTTC
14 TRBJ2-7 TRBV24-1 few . CATSDPGTTDGQYF TGTGCCACCAGTGATCCTGGGACAACCGACGGGCAGTACTTC
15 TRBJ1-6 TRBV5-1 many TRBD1 CASSLGGQGASPLHF TGCGCCAGCAGCTTGGGGGGACAGGGCGCTTCACCCCTCCACTTT
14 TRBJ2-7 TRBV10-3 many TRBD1 CAISARDRLYEQYF TGTGCCATCAGTGCGCGGGACAGGTTGTACGAGCAGTACTTC
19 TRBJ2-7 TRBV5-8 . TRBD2 CASSLALGLAGGYSYEQYF TGTGCCAGCAGCTTGGCTTTGGGACTAGCGGGAGGATACTCCTACGAGCAGTACTTC
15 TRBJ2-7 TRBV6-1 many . CASSALDAVNYEQYF TGTGCCAGCAGTGCGCTTGACGCAGTAAACTACGAGCAGTACTTC
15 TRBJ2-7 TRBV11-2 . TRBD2 CASTISGRASREQYF TGTGCCAGCACCATAAGCGGGAGGGCCTCTAGGGAGCAGTACTTC
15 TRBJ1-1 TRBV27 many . CASSLSSGMWTEAFF TGTGCCAGCAGTTTATCGTCGGGGATGTGGACTGAAGCTTTCTTT
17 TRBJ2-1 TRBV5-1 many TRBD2 CASRERLAGGPGNEQFF TGCGCCAGCAGAGAGCGACTAGCGGGAGGGCCAGGCAATGAGCAGTTCTTC
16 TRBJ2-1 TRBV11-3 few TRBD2 CASSSRTSGSFNEQFF TGTGCCAGCAGCTCCCGGACTAGCGGGAGTTTCAATGAGCAGTTCTTC
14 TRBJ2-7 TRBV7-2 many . CASSLGGSGYEQYF TGTGCCAGCAGCTTAGGTGGGAGCGGCTACGAGCAGTACTTC
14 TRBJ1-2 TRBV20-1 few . CSAVQPGTNYGYTF TGCAGTGCCGTCCAGCCCGGGACCAACTATGGCTACACCTTC
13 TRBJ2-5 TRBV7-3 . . CASSLTGAETQYF TGTGCCAGCAGCTTAACAGGGGCCGAGACCCAGTACTTC
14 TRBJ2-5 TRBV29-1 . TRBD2 CSVEVIGLGETQYF TGCAGCGTTGAAGTTATAGGACTAGGGGAGACCCAGTACTTC
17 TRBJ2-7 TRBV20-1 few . CSARRRWVSSISYEQYF TGCAGTGCGAGAAGGAGATGGGTCTCCTCGATCTCCTACGAGCAGTACTTC
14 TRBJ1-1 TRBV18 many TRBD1 CASQQGAEDTEAFF TGTGCCAGCCAACAGGGGGCGGAAGACACTGAAGCTTTCTTT
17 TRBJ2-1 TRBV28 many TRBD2 CASTPPGLAGGPHEQFF TGTGCCAGCACACCTCCGGGACTAGCGGGAGGGCCCCATGAGCAGTTCTTC
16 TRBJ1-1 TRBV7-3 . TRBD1 CASSRDREGENTEAFF TGTGCCAGCAGCCGGGACAGGGAGGGGGAAAACACTGAAGCTTTCTTT
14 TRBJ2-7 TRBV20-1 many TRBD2 CSAREVAGGYEQYF TGCAGTGCTAGAGAGGTAGCGGGAGGCTACGAGCAGTACTTC